This T cell receptor (beta chain) comes out of a study of identical twins. TCRdb analysed the 5' RACE reads with MiXCR anew, one entry per CDR3 protein. This table holds 750,000 to 950,000 distinct CDR3 sequences, over 9% found once. This sample was shared with a second study, whose subject was yellow fever vaccine responses in identical twins.

The material sequenced was PBMCs. This sequence was found in a woman aged 18-30 years in good health.

CDR3 in amino acids: CASSERGTDTQYF. CDR3 sequence (DNA): TGTGCCAGCAGCGAAAGGGGGACAGATACGCAGTATTTT. This chain connects TRBV9 to TRBJ2-3; the D gene is possibly TRBD1 (6 bases). V lost 3 bases to trimming and J lost 3 bases, with 8 bases between them. CDR1 SGDLS and CDR2 YYNGEE come from the germline V gene. CDR3 length: 13 residues.